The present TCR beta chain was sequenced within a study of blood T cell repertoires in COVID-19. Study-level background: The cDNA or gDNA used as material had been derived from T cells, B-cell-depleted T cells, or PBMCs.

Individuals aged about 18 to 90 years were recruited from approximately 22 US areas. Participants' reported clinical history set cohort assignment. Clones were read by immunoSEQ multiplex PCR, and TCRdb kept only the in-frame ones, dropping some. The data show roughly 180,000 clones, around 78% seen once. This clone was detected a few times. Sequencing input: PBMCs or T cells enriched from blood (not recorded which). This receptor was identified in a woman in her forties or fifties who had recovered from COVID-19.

The CDR3 nucleotides are TGTGCCAGCAGCCCCGACGGGTCCTTTAACTATGGCTACACCTTC. Translated: CASSPDGSFNYGYTF. The chain links TRBV5-4 to TRBJ1-2; D unclear. The CDR3 has 15 amino acids. Germline V CDR1 and CDR2: SGHNT, YYREEE (reference sequence). V dropped 4 bases and J dropped 1 base, with 14 bases sitting between them.